These 17 T cell receptor beta chains came from one sample sequenced in a study of blood T cell repertoires in COVID-19. Generated by immunoSEQ multiplex PCR, the TCRdb table keeps only in-frame clones and is missing some. The data show more than 15,000 clones, roughly 86% seen once. Sequenced sample: peripheral blood. These receptors all come from a man aged 55-75 years with acute or convalescent COVID-19.

The chain has TRBV5-1 and TRBJ1-2, with D possibly TRBD1 on 6 matching bases. The CDR3 loop spans 16 amino acids. Germline V gene lookup returns CDR1 SGHRS and CDR2 YFSETQ. The germline V and J ends were trimmed by 0 bases and 4 bases, with 16 bases remaining between them. The CDR3 region is CASSLELSDRIYGYTF. The CDR3 coding sequence is TGCGCCAGCAGCTTGGAGCTATCTGACAGGATCTATGGCTACACCTTC.

The genes are TRBV11-1 and TRBJ2-7; D ambiguous. This CDR3 is 14 amino acids long. The V end was cut by 5 bases, the J end by 3 bases, with 14 bases between. Germline CDR1 and CDR2: SGHAT and FQDESV (reference sequence). The CDR3 region has the DNA TGTGCCAGCAGCGCCGTTGACAAGAGCTACGAGCAGTACTTC. This sequence encodes CASSAVDKSYEQYF.

V and J are TRBV18 and TRBJ2-3; 12 bases fit TRBD2. In germline, CDR1 is KGHSH, CDR2 LQKENI. The CDR3 runs to 16 residues. V shed 6 bases, J shed 2 bases, and the junction held 6 bases outside the gene matches. CDR3 DNA sequence: TGTGCCAGCTCGCGACTAGCGGGGGCGCACACAGATACGCAGTATTTT. Its protein product is CASSRLAGAHTDTQYF.

This chain connects TRBV12-5 to TRBJ1-2, with D hard to call. The ends were cut back, 4 bases at V and 4 bases at J, with 7 bases in the middle. This CDR3 is built from 12 residues. CDR1 LGHNT and CDR2 FRNRAP come from the germline V gene. The CDR3 DNA reads as TGTGCTAGTGGTTCCCCCCTCTATGGCTACACCTTC. The encoded protein is CASGSPLYGYTF.

The rearrangement links TRBV28 to TRBJ1-2, with 8 bases fitting TRBD1. The J segment lost 5 bases and the V segment lost 8 bases, leaving 10 bases of the junction unmatched. Germline V CDR1 and CDR2: MDHEN, SYDVKM. The CDR3 runs to 14 residues. The CDR3: CASSWGRGRYGYTF. In nucleotides, the CDR3 is TGTGCCAGCTCCTGGGGCAGGGGGCGTTATGGCTACACCTTC.

This clone came up once. This chain links TRBV7-3 with TRBJ2-1; TRBD2 matches 10 bases. The CDR3 loop spans 15 amino acids. Germline CDR1 reads SGHTA; CDR2 reads FQGTGA. The J segment lost 4 bases and the V segment lost 5 bases, leaving 5 bases of the junction unmatched. The CDR3 is CASSAERGGYNEQFF. The CDR3 DNA sequence: TGTGCCAGCAGCGCAGAGCGGGGGGGTTACAATGAGCAGTTCTTC. Based on the CDR3 plus reference TRBV7-3 and TRBJ2-1, the full variable domain is GAGVSQTPSNKVTEKGKYVELRCDPISGHTALYWYRQSLGQGPEFLIYFQGTGAADDSGLPNDRFFAVRPEGSVSTLKIQRTERGDSAVYLCASSAERGGYNEQFFGPGTRLTVL.

The chain carries TRBV6-1 and TRBJ2-2; D might be TRBD1 (5 bases). The length of the CDR3 is 14 residues. The V and J ends lost 3 bases and 1 base respectively, with 6 bases between them. Germline V lookup: CDR1 MNHNS, CDR2 SASEGT. CDR3 in DNA: TGTGCCAGCAGTGATCAGGGGAACACCGGGGAGCTGTTTTTT. It specifies CASSDQGNTGELFF.

The chain combines TRBV18 with TRBJ2-7, with unresolved D. Germline V gene sequence: CDR1 KGHSH, CDR2 LQKENI. The CDR3 consists of 12 residues. V lost 6 bases and J lost 0, with 6 bases in between. CDR3 nucleotides: TGTGCCAGCTCCCCCAGCTCCTACGAGCAGTACTTC. Translating it yields CASSPSSYEQYF.

This chain joins TRBV11-3 and TRBJ2-3; 7 bases are shared with TRBD2. V was pared by 5 bases and J by 7 bases, with 9 bases of the junction left unmatched. The CDR3 has 14 residues. The germline gives CDR1 SGHNT, CDR2 YENEEA. The CDR3, as DNA: TGTGCCAGCAGCCTCACTGGGAGGGGAAATACGCAGTATTTT. Its protein product is CASSLTGRGNTQYF.

The chain carries TRBV11-3 and TRBJ2-1; 7 bases match TRBD2. This CDR3 is built from 13 residues. Germline V CDR1 and CDR2: SGHNT, YENEEA. The trim removed 5 bases at V and 5 bases at J, leaving 3 bases unmatched. The CDR3: CASSGLGNNEQFF. CDR3 DNA: TGTGCCAGCAGCGGACTAGGGAACAATGAGCAGTTCTTC.

In this sample, this clone turned up once. This chain joins TRBV28 and TRBJ2-3; D unresolved. Germline CDR1 MDHEN, CDR2 SYDVKM. V was cut by 2 bases and J by 3 bases, with 18 bases left in between. This CDR3 is 17 amino acids long. CDR3 region: CASSLKATASGTDTQYF. DNA of the CDR3: TGTGCCAGCAGTTTAAAGGCGACTGCGAGTGGGACAGATACGCAGTATTTT.

The rearrangement links TRBV5-5 to TRBJ2-5; D possibly corresponds to TRBD2 (5 bases). Germline loops: CDR1 SGHKS, CDR2 YYEKEE (reference sequence). This CDR3 has 13 residues. V was pared by 0 bases and J by 4 bases, with 7 bases between. Written as DNA, the CDR3 is TGTGCCAGCAGCTTGGTAGCGCCAGAGACCCAGTACTTC. Amino acid sequence: CASSLVAPETQYF.

V usage is TRBV28 and J usage is TRBJ1-2, with 7 nucleotides matching TRBD1. The V and J ends lost 3 bases and 9 bases, in that order; junction bases with no gene match: 4. This CDR3 is 12 amino acids long. The germline V gene encodes CDR1 MDHEN and CDR2 SYDVKM. The CDR3 DNA is TGTGCCAGCAGTTTTCGACAGGGCCGCTACACCTTC. This sequence encodes CASSFRQGRYTF.

The chain employs TRBV28 and TRBJ2-5; D unclear. The CDR3 is made up of 15 amino acids. Germline V gene data show CDR1 as MDHEN and CDR2 as SYDVKM. V was cut by 6 bases and J by 2 bases, with 16 bases left in between. The CDR3 nucleotides read TGTGCCAGCAGGACTCCTACAAGAACGCAAGAGACCCAGTACTTC. This codes for CASRTPTRTQETQYF.

The chain links TRBV6-2 or TRBV6-3 to TRBJ2-7; 7 bases fit TRBD2. CDR3 length equals 18 residues. J gave up 6 bases and V 2 bases, and 19 bases lay outside the gene matches. Germline values: CDR1 MNHEY, CDR2 SVGEGT. The CDR3 reads CASSYLRTRDLRPLEQYF. The CDR3 bases are TGTGCCAGCAGTTACCTTAGGACTAGAGACCTACGTCCACTCGAGCAGTACTTC.

This clone came up once. V gene TRBV7-2 combines with J gene TRBJ2-7; 9 bases are shared with TRBD1. The CDR3 is made up of 15 amino acids. The trim removed 1 base at V and 8 bases at J, leaving 9 bases unmatched. Germline V gives CDR1 SGHTA, CDR2 FQGNSA. The CDR3 coding sequence is TGTGCCAGCAGCTTAGACAGGGGGCGCGGGGGCAAGCAGTACTTC. Its translation: CASSLDRGRGGKQYF.

This sequence joins TRBV9 and TRBJ2-3; TRBD2 aligns across 9 bases. This CDR3 is 20 amino acids long. CDR1 is SGDLS and CDR2 is YYNGEE in the germline V gene. V lost 4 bases and J lost 0; bases outside the gene matches: 18. As DNA, the CDR3 is TGTGCCAGCAGCTTTAGAGGGCGGAGTAGCGGGGGAATAAGCACAGATACGCAGTATTTT. It specifies CASSFRGRSSGGISTDTQYF.